One and the same sample provided the 5 T cell receptor beta chains below, sequenced in a study of shared clonotypes between healthy human individuals. Repertoires were generated with immunoSEQ multiplex PCR, while TCRdb's copy carries only in-frame clones and drops some. This sample has 2 million to 2.5 million clones, with approximately 93% found just once. The sample consisted of naive CD4+ T cells from PBMCs. Subset: CD45RA+ positively selected. The receptors were sampled from a man aged 18 to 30 in good health. Some clones in this sample may be carry-over from other donors' samples.

The CDR3 DNA reads as TGTGCCAGCAGTTTATGGGACAGGGGGTGGCGAAATGAGCAGTTCTTC. It codes for CASSLWDRGWRNEQFF. The rearrangement uses TRBV28 and TRBJ2-1; 10 bases are shared with TRBD1. Germline V CDR1 and CDR2: MDHEN, SYDVKM. The junction had 6 bases not matched to a gene; V was cut back by 0 bases and J by 7 bases. CDR3 length: 16 amino acids.

The J gene is TRBJ1-1, the V gene TRBV21-1. TRBV21-1 is classified as a pseudogene. The CDR3 runs 14 residues. The chain's CDR3 is CASPNGLFYTEAFF. Written as DNA, the CDR3 is TGTGCCAGCCCCAACGGATTATTCTACACTGAAGCTTTCTTT.

This clone was seen once. V usage is TRBV5-1 and J usage is TRBJ2-3; 7 positions agree with TRBD1. Losses at the gene ends were 6 bases for V and 3 bases for J; bases not matched to a gene: 10. The CDR3 has 15 residues. In germline, CDR1 is SGHRS, CDR2 YFSETQ. The CDR3 spells CASTPTGLPTDTQYF. In DNA form, the CDR3 reads TGCGCCAGCACCCCGACAGGGCTGCCTACAGATACGCAGTATTTT.

On this clone itself: This sample includes further DNA sequences coding for the same CDR3. The chain employs TRBV5-4 and TRBJ1-4; 7 nucleotides line up with TRBD1. J was trimmed by 2 bases and V by 2 bases; bases with no gene match: 0. Germline V gene sequence: CDR1 SGHNT, CDR2 YYREEE (reference sequence). This CDR3 region has 14 residues. The CDR3 reads CASSLQGTNEKLFF. CDR3 nucleotides: TGTGCCAGCAGCTTACAGGGGACTAATGAAAAACTGTTTTTT.

This chain joins TRBV6-5 and TRBJ2-7; 10 bases match TRBD2. The CDR3 totals 15 residues. The germline V gene encodes CDR1 MNHEY and CDR2 SVGAGI. The V and J ends lost 6 bases and 0 bases, in that order; junction bases with no gene match: 5. The CDR3 DNA reads as TGTGCCAGCAGGCACGGACTAGCGGCCTCCTACGAGCAGTACTTC. Translating gives CASRHGLAASYEQYF.